A single sample gave rise to the 19 T cell receptor beta chains below, sequenced in a study of blood T cell repertoires in COVID-19. Libraries were prepared by immunoSEQ multiplex PCR; TCRdb keeps only in-frame clonotypes and omits some of them. The data show under 95,000 clones, roughly 80% seen once. The sequenced sample was peripheral blood. These receptors all stem from a human donor in a cohort sampled during active COVID-19.

The J gene is TRBJ1-6, the V gene TRBV27, with D possibly being TRBD1 (5 bases). Trimming stripped 7 bases from V and 7 bases from J, with 17 bases between. There are 15 residues in the CDR3. Germline CDR1 MNHEY, CDR2 SMNVEV (reference sequence). This CDR3 reads CASNLNRDLNSPLHF. CDR3 DNA sequence: TGTGCCAGCAACTTAAACCGGGACTTAAATTCACCCCTCCACTTT.

This clone turned up a few times. This chain connects TRBV19 to TRBJ2-7, with D possibly matching TRBD1 (6 bases). The germline V gene encodes CDR1 LNHDA and CDR2 SQIVND (reference sequence). Trimming pared 5 bases from V and 2 bases from J, leaving 13 bases between. The CDR3 length is 14 residues. CDR3 nucleotides: TGTGCCAGTAGTTTCGGACAGCTACCCTACGAGCAGTACTTC. This translates into CASSFGQLPYEQYF.

The chain couples TRBV10-3 to TRBJ2-1; the D gene is possibly TRBD2 (5 bases). Trimming removed 6 bases from V and 9 bases from J, with 15 bases in between. CDR3 length: 13 amino acids. Germline values: CDR1 ENHRY, CDR2 SYGVKD. The CDR3 coding sequence is TGTGCCATCAGCGCACTAGTAATCGGTGAGCAGTTCTTC. It codes for CAISALVIGEQFF.

This clone was counted only a few times. Other DNA sequences within the sample encode an identical CDR3. The rearrangement joins TRBV28 to TRBJ2-7; D is possibly TRBD1 (6 bases). V gave up 8 bases and J gave up 5 bases, with 13 bases separating them. The CDR3 spans 12 residues. Per germline, CDR1 MDHEN and CDR2 SYDVKM. This CDR3 is CASSEGVHEQYF. As DNA, the CDR3 is TGTGCCAGCTCCGAGGGGGTCCACGAGCAGTACTTC. Full variable domain (missing parts from reference TRBV28 and TRBJ2-7): DVKVTQSSRYLVKRTGEKVFLECVQDMDHENMFWYRQDPGLGLRLIYFSYDVKMKEKGDIPEGYSVSREKKERFSLILESASTNQTSMYLCASSEGVHEQYFGPGTRLTVT.

The genes are TRBV5-6 and TRBJ2-5, with 7 bases lining up with TRBD1. CDR1 is SGHDT, CDR2 YYEEEE, per germline. The V segment lost 4 bases and the J segment 1 base; nucleotides outside the gene matches: 4. The CDR3 totals 14 residues. In DNA, the CDR3 is TGTGCCAGCAGCGAGGGGACAGCCCAAGAGACCCAGTACTTC. It yields the protein CASSEGTAQETQYF.

J is TRBJ1-2 and V is TRBV23-1, with TRBD1 as a possible D gene (5 bases). TRBV23-1 is assigned to the ORF class and has an uncertain function. The CDR3 is made up of 15 amino acids. V gave up 1 base and J gave up 6 bases, with 15 bases separating them. The CDR3 region has the DNA TGCGCCAGCAGTCAATTATCCAGGGAAGGAGATGGCTACACCTTC. This translates into CASSQLSREGDGYTF.

The V and J genes are TRBV28 and TRBJ2-3, with D unresolved. The CDR3 has 15 residues. In germline, CDR1 is MDHEN, CDR2 SYDVKM. V lost 3 bases and J 0 bases, leaving 10 bases between the germline ends. CDR3 nucleotides: TGTGCCAGCAGTTTGAACTATCGGAGCACAGATACGCAGTATTTT. Translated: CASSLNYRSTDTQYF.

A few counts support this clone. The V gene is TRBV30, the J gene TRBJ1-6; D remains unclear. The germline V gene has CDR1 GTSNPN and CDR2 SVGIG (reference sequence). Deletions cut 3 bases from V and 8 bases from J, with 8 bases between. CDR3 length equals 12 residues. CDR3 amino acids: CAWSPTDSPLHF. CDR3 DNA: TGTGCCTGGAGCCCTACCGATTCACCCCTCCACTTT.

The chain recombines TRBV5-1 with TRBJ1-4, with 7 nucleotides matching TRBD1. Germline values: CDR1 SGHRS, CDR2 YFSETQ. Trimming cost V 4 bases and J 4 bases; bases outside gene matches: 7. The CDR3 spans 15 residues. Here the CDR3 DNA reads TGCGCCAGCAGCCCGCTAGGGACAGATAATGAAAAACTGTTTTTT. Its protein is CASSPLGTDNEKLFF.

The chain joins TRBV28 to TRBJ2-2; D not resolved. The V gene lost 6 bases and the J gene lost 0 bases, with 5 bases spanning the gap. The germline V gene has CDR1 MDHEN and CDR2 SYDVKM. The CDR3 loop spans 13 amino acids. CDR3 sequence: CASRASNTGELFF. The DNA for the CDR3 is TGTGCCAGCAGGGCTTCGAACACCGGGGAGCTGTTTTTT.

This clone was recorded a few times. This sequence joins TRBV6-5 and TRBJ1-1; tentatively, D is TRBD1 (6 bases). Germline lookup yields CDR1 MNHEY and CDR2 SVGAGI. This CDR3 spans 15 amino acids. Trimming removed 4 bases at V and 4 bases at J, with 16 bases between. The CDR3 DNA reads TGTGCCAGCAGTTCGAAACAGGGCGAGAGCACTGAAGCTTTCTTT. It translates to CASSSKQGESTEAFF.

The rearrangement joins TRBV6-5 to TRBJ1-2; 7 bases match TRBD1. Germline V gene sequence: CDR1 MNHEY, CDR2 SVGAGI. The V segment lost 3 bases and the J segment 0 bases; nucleotides outside the gene matches: 4. The CDR3 extends over 15 amino acids. The CDR3 DNA sequence: TGTGCCAGCAGTTATGGACAGGAGACTAACTATGGCTACACCTTC. As protein: CASSYGQETNYGYTF.

The chain links TRBV11-2 to TRBJ1-1; D gene unclear. The V end lost 5 bases, the J end lost 1 base, and 5 bases lay between the germline ends. Germline V CDR1 and CDR2: SGHAT, FQNNGV. CDR3 length equals 12 residues. CDR3 loop: CASSQWNTEAFF. The CDR3 DNA is TGTGCCAGCAGCCAGTGGAACACTGAAGCTTTCTTT.

Details on this clone: Other DNA sequences in the same sample also yield this CDR3. The chain links TRBV5-1 to TRBJ1-2; 7 nucleotides line up with TRBD1. The ends lost 2 bases at V and 4 bases at J; junction bases unmatched: 5. CDR3 length: 14 residues. The V gene's germline CDR1 is SGHRS and CDR2 YFSETQ. CDR3 sequence (DNA): TGCGCCAGCAGCTTAGGGCAGGGGGGCTATGGCTACACCTTC. This translates into CASSLGQGGYGYTF.

The chain recombines TRBV13 with TRBJ1-2; a weak D match, TRBD1 (5 bases). The V end lost 1 base, the J end lost 2 bases, and 11 bases lay between the germline ends. This CDR3 contains 15 residues. CDR1 and CDR2 from the germline V gene are PRHDT and FYEKMQ (reference sequence). This chain's CDR3 is CASSLETGENYGYTF. The CDR3 region has the DNA TGTGCCAGCAGCTTAGAAACAGGAGAGAACTATGGCTACACCTTC.

J is TRBJ1-2 and V is TRBV6-5; TRBD1 might be the D (5 bases). The CDR3 totals 13 residues. V shed 2 bases and J shed 3 bases, with 7 bases lying between them. CDR1 and CDR2 (germline): MNHEY, SVGAGI. CDR3 coding DNA: TGTGCCAGCAGTTACGGGGCGGACTATGGCTACACCTTC. It translates to CASSYGADYGYTF.

The chain is built from TRBV10-3 and TRBJ2-7; TRBD1 matches at 8 bases. Trimming removed 10 bases from V and 2 bases from J; junction bases left unmatched: 7. This CDR3 region has 13 residues. Germline V gives CDR1 ENHRY, CDR2 SYGVKD. The CDR3 DNA reads as TGTGCCACTTCGGGACAGGAAACCTACGAGCAGTACTTC. Amino acid sequence: CATSGQETYEQYF.

The CDR3 sequence is CASRRQGAGTGELFF. The CDR3 region has the DNA TGTGCCAGCAGGAGACAGGGGGCAGGCACCGGGGAGCTGTTTTTT. The genes are TRBV6-5 and TRBJ2-2; 10 bases are a match to TRBD1. Trimming at V came to 6 bases and at J to 4 bases, leaving 5 bases not matched to a gene. The CDR3 extends over 15 amino acids. Germline-derived CDR1 and CDR2 are MNHEY and SVGAGI.

This chain uses TRBV20-1 with TRBJ2-3; TRBD2 matches 12 bases. V was pared by 3 bases and J by 10 bases, with 11 bases of the junction left unmatched. CDR1 and CDR2 from the germline V gene are DFQATT and SNEGSKA (reference sequence). This CDR3 contains 15 residues. Here the CDR3 DNA reads TGCAGTGCTAGTCTTGGGACTAGCGGGCCTACGGCGCAGTATTTT. This codes for CSASLGTSGPTAQYF.